Listed below are T cell receptor beta chains from one sample, sequenced in a study of T cells in Graves' hyperthyroidism and ophthalmopathy. Each CDR3 protein is one row after TCRdb ran MiXCR on the multiplex PCR reads. This table holds around 55,000 distinct CDR3 sequences, under 50% found once. The sequenced sample was blood. The receptor set was obtained from a woman in her 50s with Graves' ophthalmopathy. Both conserved end residues are part of each CDR3. D genes are given only for firm matches. Some rows have no size entry. The others give once, few or many, or a class for an expanded clone.

TGTGCCAGCAGCTTAGGGCGTAACTCACCCCTCCACTTT | CASSLGRNSPLHF | TRBV7-8 | medium-sized | - | TRBJ1-6 | 13
TGTGCCAGCAGTTCCATGACTAGCGGGGGAAACACAGATACGCAGTATTTT | CASSSMTSGGNTDTQYF | TRBV6-6 | many | TRBD2 | TRBJ2-3 | 17
TGTGCCAGCAGCCTGATTAGTGGCAGGGGAAATTCACCCCTCCACTTT | CASSLISGRGNSPLHF | TRBV9 | - | - | TRBJ1-6 | 16
TGCGCCAGCAGCTTAGACAGGGGGCAGGGTTCACCCCTCCACTTT | CASSLDRGQGSPLHF | TRBV5-1 | - | TRBD1 | TRBJ1-6 | 15
TGTGCCAGCAGATCGGACAGGGGGCGTCGGAACACTGAAGCTTTCTTT | CASRSDRGRRNTEAFF | TRBV6-5 | many | TRBD1 | TRBJ1-1 | 16
TGTGCCAGCAGCCAAGGGGTATCAGGACAGAGGATAAGAAACAATGGCTACACCTTC | CASSQGVSGQRIRNNGYTF | TRBV11-1 | few | - | TRBJ1-2 | 19
TGTGCCAGCGCCCTTGGGTGGCTAGCGGGAGGGGGAGGCACAGATACGCAGTATTTT | CASALGWLAGGGGTDTQYF | TRBV7-9 | many | TRBD2 | TRBJ2-3 | 19
TGTGCCAGCAGCGTAGCGACAGGAGGCTATGGCTACACCTTC | CASSVATGGYGYTF | TRBV9 | many | - | TRBJ1-2 | 14
TGCAGTGCTAAATCCGCGGACAGTGCCGCAGAGACGCAGTACTTC | CSAKSADSAAETQYF | TRBV20-1 | - | - | TRBJ2-7 | 15
TGTGCCAGTAGTACCGACCTAGAGGCACCGTATAGCAATCAGCCCCAGCATTTT | CASSTDLEAPYSNQPQHF | TRBV19 | many | - | TRBJ1-5 | 18
TGTGCCAGCAGTGAAAGCGGACTAGCGGGGGGCGAGCAGTACTTC | CASSESGLAGGEQYF | TRBV2 | - | TRBD2 | TRBJ2-7 | 15
TGTGCCAGCAGCGCGAGCTCTGGGGCCAACGTCCTGACTTTC | CASSASSGANVLTF | TRBV11-3 | many | - | TRBJ2-6 | 14
TGCGCCAGCGGACAGGGGGGAGGCTACACCTTC | CASGQGGGYTF | TRBV5-1 | - | TRBD1 | TRBJ1-2 | 11
TGTGCCAGCAGTTACTCCCCCAGGGACGGTCAGCCCCAGCATTTT | CASSYSPRDGQPQHF | TRBV6-2/TRBV6-3 | many | - | TRBJ1-5 | 15
TGCGCCGGCAGCCCACTGACGGGACGCACAGATACGCAGTATTTT | CAGSPLTGRTDTQYF | TRBV4-1 | - | - | TRBJ2-3 | 15
TGTGCCTCCTCGGTGGACGAGCAGTACTTC | CASSVDEQYF | TRBV24-1 | - | - | TRBJ2-7 | 10
TGTGCCAGCAGTGAACCCCGGGAGAGGGGGCGAGTTCAGCCCCAGCATTTT | CASSEPRERGRVQPQHF | TRBV6-1 | few | TRBD1 | TRBJ1-5 | 17
TGTGCCAGCAGCTACGACACTAGCGGGGGCCTTTACAATGAGCAGTTCTTC | CASSYDTSGGLYNEQFF | TRBV5-6 | - | TRBD2 | TRBJ2-1 | 17
TGTGCCAGTAGCGTGGACAAGAACACTGAAGCTTTCTTT | CASSVDKNTEAFF | TRBV19 | - | - | TRBJ1-1 | 13
TGTGCCAGCAGTGAACGTCGGGGGTCGATCGATACGCAGTATTTT | CASSERRGSIDTQYF | TRBV2 | - | - | TRBJ2-3 | 15
TGTGCCAGCAGCCGCTGGGCAGATCTGGGTCAGCCCCAGCATTTT | CASSRWADLGQPQHF | TRBV6-2/TRBV6-3 | many | - | TRBJ1-5 | 15
TGTGCCAGCAGCTTAGGGGACACCAGAGAGACCCAGTACTTC | CASSLGDTRETQYF | TRBV11-1 | many | - | TRBJ2-5 | 14